The text below deals with one T cell receptor beta chain. The donors were members of the validation cohort, which comprised about 130 subjects and was separate from the first cohort of 666 subjects. This record belongs to a study of cytomegalovirus exposure and HLA in healthy donors. The germline V gene has CDR1 KGHSH and CDR2 LQKENI. V was pared by 2 bases and J by 5 bases, with 8 bases of the junction left unmatched. The CDR3 has 15 amino acids. The method was immunoSEQ multiplex PCR; TCRdb's version includes in-frame clones alone and lacks a portion of them. This sample has approximately 220,000 clones, with 85% to 90% found just once.

The sequence derives from a man in his late teens or twenties in good health and CMV-seronegative. Sequences were obtained from PBMCs. The chain combines TRBV18 with TRBJ1-2; 7 bases align to TRBD1. The CDR3 coding sequence is TGTGCCAGCTCACCAACCCGCGGCAGGGGGTATGGCTACACCTTC. Translation: CASSPTRGRGYGYTF.